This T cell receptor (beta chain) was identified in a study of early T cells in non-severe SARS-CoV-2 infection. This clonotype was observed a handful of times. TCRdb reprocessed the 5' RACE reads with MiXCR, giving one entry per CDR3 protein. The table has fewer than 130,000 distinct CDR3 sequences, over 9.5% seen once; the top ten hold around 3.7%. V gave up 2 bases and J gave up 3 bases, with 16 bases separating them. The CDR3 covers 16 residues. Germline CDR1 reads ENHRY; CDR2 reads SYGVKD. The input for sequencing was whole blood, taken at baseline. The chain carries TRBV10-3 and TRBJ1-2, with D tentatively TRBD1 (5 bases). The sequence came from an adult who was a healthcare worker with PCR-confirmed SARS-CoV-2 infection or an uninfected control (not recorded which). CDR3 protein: CAISEMLQVSDYGYTF. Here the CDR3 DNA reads TGTGCCATCAGTGAGATGTTACAGGTTAGCGACTATGGCTACACCTTC.